This entry lists 21 T cell receptor beta chains sequenced from one sample in a study of T-cell memory formation after mild COVID-19. One entry per CDR3 protein, called by TCRdb with MiXCR from the 5' RACE reads. The sample carries 400,000 to 500,000 distinct CDR3 sequences, less than 25% recorded once. The sample was PBMCs or a T cell subset sorted from them (not recorded which). The source of these receptors is an adult woman who had mild COVID-19 (a few samples of this study predate the infection). Cell type and time point are not known.

The V call is TRBV24-1, the J call TRBJ1-4, with D perhaps TRBD1 (6 bases). The CDR3 loop spans 15 amino acids. V dropped 4 bases and J dropped 8 bases, with 16 bases sitting between them. Germline V lookup: CDR1 KGHDR, CDR2 SFDVKD. As DNA, the CDR3 is TGTGCCACCAGTGAGTCCGGGACACTTGGGGAAAAACTGTTTTTT. This translates into CATSESGTLGEKLFF.

This clonotype has at least ten counts. The chain carries TRBV18 and TRBJ1-5; D is undetermined. The CDR3 runs to 13 residues. V lost 4 bases and J lost 2, with 6 bases in between. Germline-derived CDR1 and CDR2 are KGHSH and LQKENI. CDR3 in amino acids: CASSLDGNQPQHF. CDR3 DNA: TGTGCCAGCTCACTCGATGGCAATCAGCCCCAGCATTTT.

This clonotype was detected a few times. V gene TRBV5-6 combines with J gene TRBJ2-1, with D perhaps matching TRBD1 or TRBD2 (6 bases each). Looked up from germline, CDR1 is SGHDT and CDR2 is YYEEEE. With 0 bases removed from V and 6 bases from J, the gap between germline ends came to 16 bases. CDR3 size: 16 residues. The CDR3 loop reads CASSLVGVPGANEQFF. The CDR3 bases are TGTGCCAGCAGCTTGGTGGGCGTCCCGGGGGCCAATGAGCAGTTCTTC.

The chain has TRBV6-5 and TRBJ2-3; 8 bases are shared with TRBD2. Trimming removed 5 bases from V and 4 bases from J; junction bases left unmatched: 8. The CDR3 totals 15 residues. CDR1 MNHEY and CDR2 SVGAGI come from the germline V gene. The DNA for the CDR3 is TGTGCCAGCAGTAGGGGCGGGGGGCAGCCAGATACGCAGTATTTT. As protein: CASSRGGGQPDTQYF.

This chain uses TRBV21-1 with TRBJ2-1; TRBD2 is the table's D call and was not checked against the DNA. TRBV21-1 is a documented pseudogene. The CDR3 sequence is 16 residues long. CDR3 DNA sequence: TGTGCCAGCAGCAACCGAGCGGGGGGGCAAGGCAATGAGCAGTTCTTC. Residues: CASSNRAGGQGNEQFF.

This clonotype was seen a handful of times. The rearrangement joins TRBV12-3 or TRBV12-4 to TRBJ2-1, with D perhaps being TRBD1 or TRBD2 (5 bases each). Trimming took 4 bases from V and 4 from J, leaving 14 bases between them. This CDR3 is 15 amino acids long. CDR3 residues: CASSSRDPTYNEQFF. The CDR3 DNA is TGTGCCAGCAGTTCACGGGACCCCACGTACAATGAGCAGTTCTTC.

This clonotype was seen a handful of times. This chain links TRBV7-2 with TRBJ2-7, with D possibly TRBD1 on 6 matching bases. The CDR3 consists of 14 residues. CDR1 is SGHTA and CDR2 is FQGNSA in the germline V gene. The germline V and J ends were trimmed by 3 bases and 4 bases, with 13 bases remaining between them. The CDR3 is CASSFAAGAYEQYF. The DNA of the CDR3 is TGTGCCAGCAGCTTCGCGGCAGGGGCGTACGAGCAGTACTTC.

The chain employs TRBV15 and TRBJ2-1, with D perhaps TRBD2 (7 bases). CDR3 length: 14 residues. Trimming cost V 0 bases and J 9 bases, with 12 bases left between them. Germline V gives CDR1 LNHNV, CDR2 YYDKDF (reference sequence). Here the CDR3 reads CATSRDAGEGEQFF. Written as DNA, the CDR3 is TGTGCCACCAGCAGAGATGCAGGGGAGGGTGAGCAGTTCTTC.

In regard to this clonotype: Germline and junction disagree at one end, which may indicate a read error. CDR3 region: CASSIDTSSYNEQFF. The CDR3 coding sequence is TGTGCCAGCAGCATAGACACAAGCTCCTACAATGAGCAGTTCTTC. This chain links TRBV11-2 with TRBJ2-1; D gene uncertain. Germline CDR1 and CDR2: SGHAT and FQNNGV. The CDR3 covers 15 residues.

This clonotype was observed a handful of times. This chain connects TRBV5-1 to TRBJ2-7, with TRBD1 matching 7 bases. Germline V gene sequence: CDR1 SGHRS, CDR2 YFSETQ. The CDR3 is 13 residues long. V shed 4 bases, J shed 2 bases, and the junction held 3 bases outside the gene matches. Here the CDR3 DNA reads TGCGCCAGCAGCGCGGACAGGACCTACGAGCAGTACTTC. This codes for CASSADRTYEQYF. The whole variable domain, remainder taken from reference TRBV5-1 and TRBJ2-7, is KAGVTQTPRYLIKTRGQQVTLSCSPISGHRSVSWYQQTPGQGLQFLFEYFSETQRNKGNFPGRFSGRQFSNSRSEMNVSTLELGDSALYLCASSADRTYEQYFGPGTRLTVT.

This clonotype has only a few counts. V usage is TRBV12-3 or TRBV12-4 and J usage is TRBJ1-1; 8 nucleotides line up with TRBD1. With V trimmed by 6 bases and J by 7 bases, 7 bases remained unmatched. This CDR3 has 13 amino acids. The CDR3 bases are TGTGCCAGCAGCCGACAGGGGAAAATTGAAGCTTTCTTT. This gives the protein CASSRQGKIEAFF.

V is TRBV7-2 and J is TRBJ1-5, with TRBD1 identical over 8 bases. Germline loops: CDR1 SGHTA, CDR2 FQGNSA. The CDR3 extends over 14 amino acids. The V and J ends lost 6 bases and 5 bases, in that order; junction bases with no gene match: 6. CDR3 protein: CASRKQGGDQPQHF. CDR3 DNA: TGTGCCAGCAGAAAACAGGGGGGGGATCAGCCCCAGCATTTT. Full variable domain (missing parts from reference TRBV7-2 and TRBJ1-5): GAGVSQSPSNKVTEKGKDVELRCDPISGHTALYWYRQSLGQGLEFLIYFQGNSAPDKSGLPSDRFSAERTGGSVSTLTIQRTQQEDSAVYLCASRKQGGDQPQHFGDGTRLSIL.

This chain joins TRBV7-2 and TRBJ2-3; perhaps D is TRBD1 or TRBD2 (5 bases each). Germline V gene sequence: CDR1 SGHTA, CDR2 FQGNSA. The CDR3 extends over 15 amino acids. V was cut by 4 bases and J by 2 bases, with 13 bases left in between. CDR3 residues: CASSSTGLPTDTQYF. In DNA, the CDR3 is TGTGCCAGCAGCTCGACGGGGCTACCCACAGATACGCAGTATTTT. Looking up the rest from reference TRBV7-2 and TRBJ2-3 gives the full variable domain: GAGVSQSPSNKVTEKGKDVELRCDPISGHTALYWYRQSLGQGLEFLIYFQGNSAPDKSGLPSDRFSAERTGGSVSTLTIQRTQQEDSAVYLCASSSTGLPTDTQYFGPGTRLTVL.

This clonotype was found a few times. The chain joins TRBV4-1 to TRBJ1-1, with D unclear. The germline V and J ends were trimmed by 6 bases and 0 bases, with 14 bases remaining between them. CDR1 and CDR2 (germline): MGHRA, YSYEKL. This CDR3 region has 15 residues. This CDR3 reads CASRGTRVLNTEAFF. Here the CDR3 DNA reads TGCGCCAGCAGAGGTACTCGCGTCTTGAACACTGAAGCTTTCTTT.

This clonotype has a handful of counts. The V and J genes are TRBV27 and TRBJ1-1; no clear D gene. The CDR3 extends over 13 amino acids. The germline V gene encodes CDR1 MNHEY and CDR2 SMNVEV (reference sequence). With 2 bases removed from V and 2 bases from J, the gap between germline ends came to 6 bases. The CDR3 spells CASSLAYNTEAFF. The CDR3 nucleotides read TGTGCCAGCAGTTTAGCATACAACACTGAAGCTTTCTTT.

The chain carries TRBV4-1 and TRBJ1-1; tentatively, D is TRBD1 (5 bases). The CDR3 length is 16 residues. Germline assignment: CDR1 MGHRA and CDR2 YSYEKL. Trimming took off 0 bases at V and 0 bases at J, with 11 bases between the two ends. The CDR3 DNA sequence: TGCGCCAGCAGCCAAGATACCGGGACTATGAACACTGAAGCTTTCTTT. It translates to CASSQDTGTMNTEAFF.

This clonotype showed up just a few times. In nucleotides, the CDR3 is TGTGCCAGCAGTGAAGTTGGTGGTAGAACTGAAGCTTTCTTT. Its protein is CASSEVGGRTEAFF. The chain couples TRBV25-1 to TRBJ1-1; D is undetermined. V lost 2 bases, J lost 5 bases, and 12 bases lay in between. Germline CDR1 reads MGHDK; CDR2 reads SYGVNS. The CDR3 length is 14 residues.

The V and J genes are TRBV15 and TRBJ2-3, with D perhaps matching TRBD2 (6 bases). Trimming removed 5 bases from V and 0 bases from J, with 9 bases in between. This CDR3 region has 14 residues. CDR1 LNHNV and CDR2 YYDKDF come from the germline V gene (reference sequence). Here the CDR3 reads CATSLGGSTDTQYF. The CDR3, as DNA: TGTGCCACCAGCCTCGGGGGTAGCACAGATACGCAGTATTTT.

V usage is TRBV11-3 and J usage is TRBJ2-1; D tentatively reads TRBD1 or TRBD2 (5 bases each). Trimming removed 5 bases at V and 2 bases at J, with 10 bases between. This CDR3 spans 14 amino acids. Per germline, CDR1 SGHNT and CDR2 YENEEA. The CDR3 loop is CASSPRETYNEQFF. DNA of the CDR3: TGTGCCAGCAGCCCCAGGGAGACCTACAATGAGCAGTTCTTC.

V and J are TRBV7-2 and TRBJ2-1, with D perhaps TRBD1 or TRBD2 (5 bases each). Germline V gives CDR1 SGHTA, CDR2 FQGNSA. This CDR3 is built from 11 residues. Trimming removed 5 bases at V and 13 bases at J, with 12 bases between. In DNA form, the CDR3 reads TGTGCCAGCAGCCGGGACCTATTTCAGTTCTTC. Its protein product is CASSRDLFQFF. Using reference TRBV7-2 and TRBJ2-1 for the parts outside the CDR3, the full variable domain is GAGVSQSPSNKVTEKGKDVELRCDPISGHTALYWYRQSLGQGLEFLIYFQGNSAPDKSGLPSDRFSAERTGGSVSTLTIQRTQQEDSAVYLCASSRDLFQFFGPGTRLTVL.

CDR3 sequence reads: CATSAHLPEDTQYF. The DNA of the CDR3 is TGTGCCACCAGTGCACACCTCCCCGAAGATACGCAGTATTTT. The chain joins TRBV24-1 to TRBJ2-3; D unresolved. The ends were cut back, 5 bases at V and 5 bases at J, with 13 bases in the middle. CDR1 is KGHDR and CDR2 is SFDVKD in the germline V gene. This CDR3 comprises 14 residues.